Listed below are T cell receptor beta chains from one sample, sequenced in a study of blood T cells in healthy people across ages. Using its own MiXCR run on the 5' RACE reads, TCRdb lists one record per CDR3 protein. Of about 1.8 million distinct CDR3 sequences listed, roughly 52% were seen once; the top ten hold 2% to 2.5%. The sample was blood. These receptors originate from a middle-aged woman in good health. CDR3s include the opening cysteine and the closing phenylalanine or tryptophan. The D gene is left open where the match is weak. Expanded clones get a size class; other rows say once, few or many, or leave the size out.

D	V	J	size	DNA	CDR3
.	TRBV7-2	TRBJ1-5	.	TGTGCCAGCAGCTTAGATCCCCAGTTCGCCCAGCATTTT	CASSLDPQFAQHF
.	TRBV3-1	TRBJ2-7	many	TGTGCCAGCAGCCGCACTACCTACGAGCAGTACTTC	CASSRTTYEQYF
TRBD2	TRBV5-1	TRBJ2-1	few	TGCGCCAGCAGCTTGGAGCCAGCGGGGGGACTGTTGAATGAGCAGTTCTTC	CASSLEPAGGLLNEQFF
.	TRBV5-1	TRBJ2-3	few	TGTGCCAGCAGCTTACAGGCCACAGATACGCAGTATTTT	CASSLQATDTQYF
TRBD2	TRBV3-1	TRBJ2-1	.	TGTGCCAGCAGCCCGCAATACGGACTAGCGGGGGCCTACAATGAGCAGTTCTTC	CASSPQYGLAGAYNEQFF
.	TRBV28	TRBJ2-7	few	TGTGCCAGCAGTTCCGAGGGGGTCCTTTCCTACGAGCAGTACTTC	CASSSEGVLSYEQYF
.	TRBV29-1	TRBJ2-1	.	TGCAGCCTTATACTGGGGCAGGGACTGATTGACAATGAGCAGTTCTTC	CSLILGQGLIDNEQFF
.	TRBV20-1	TRBJ2-1	few	TGCAGTGCCCCTGCACCTAATGAGCAGTTCTTC	CSAPAPNEQFF
.	TRBV5-5	TRBJ2-1	.	TGTGCCAGCAGCTTGGAACACTACAATGAGCAGTTCTTC	CASSLEHYNEQFF
.	TRBV7-9	TRBJ2-3	once	TGTGCCAGCAATCCAGATACGCAGTATTTT	CASNPDTQYF
.	TRBV5-1	TRBJ2-5	.	TGTGCCAGCAGCCACCGCCCTTTTGGGGACTTCCAAGAGACCCAGTACTTC	CASSHRPFGDFQETQYF
.	TRBV4-3	TRBJ2-2	.	TGCGCCAGCAGCCAAGATGGCGGCCTAGCGGGGGAGCTGTTTTTT	CASSQDGGLAGELFF
TRBD2	TRBV6-2/TRBV6-3	TRBJ2-1	.	TGTGCCAGCGGAAGCCCGGCGGGGGGTACCGATGAGCAGTTCTTC	CASGSPAGGTDEQFF
.	TRBV7-2	TRBJ2-5	.	TGTGCCAGCAGCTTAGCTGTGGCGGGTCCGTCAGAGACCCAGTACTTC	CASSLAVAGPSETQYF
TRBD2	TRBV12-3/TRBV12-4	TRBJ2-1	.	TGTGCCAGCAGCCACGGACGAGCGGGGGCCAATGAGCAGTTCTTC	CASSHGRAGANEQFF
.	TRBV28	TRBJ1-2	.	TGTGCCAGCAGCCCAGTCGTAGGACACCCGATATCTAACTATGGCTACACCTTC	CASSPVVGHPISNYGYTF
TRBD1	TRBV6-5	TRBJ1-5	.	TGTGCCAGCAGAGGGACAGGGTCCTCGGATCGGCCCCAGCATTTT	CASRGTGSSDRPQHF
TRBD1	TRBV4-3	TRBJ2-4	.	TGCGCCAGCAGCCAAGATAAGGGGACAGATTTATTCGATGTAGCCAAAAACATTCAGTACTTC	CASSQDKGTDLFDVAKNIQYF
.	TRBV6-6	TRBJ2-7	.	TGTGCCAGCAGTCGCGCCGGGGACTCGCTGAGGAACGAGCAGTACTTC	CASSRAGDSLRNEQYF
TRBD1	TRBV9	TRBJ1-1	.	TGTGCCAGCAGCGTAGCTCAGACAGGGGAGAACACTGAAGCTTTCTTT	CASSVAQTGENTEAFF
.	TRBV19	TRBJ1-6	.	TGTGCCAGTAGTATACGCAGTAGCGGGAATTCACCCCTCCACTTT	CASSIRSSGNSPLHF
.	TRBV2	TRBJ2-1	few	TGCCTCCAGGGGGGAGCGGGGGAAGATGAGCAGTTCTTC	CLQGGAGEDEQFF
.	TRBV29-1	TRBJ2-7	.	TGCAGCGTTTATTCCGGAACTAACTACAATGAGCAGTACTTC	CSVYSGTNYNEQYF
TRBD1	TRBV27	TRBJ2-2	.	TGTGCCAGCCGACGGGCGGGACAGGGGGCGTACACCGGGGAGCTGTTTTTT	CASRRAGQGAYTGELFF
TRBD2	TRBV6-2/TRBV6-3	TRBJ2-5	.	TGTGCCAGCAGTTACGACCCCCCAGGGAGGGGAGAGACCCAGTACTTC	CASSYDPPGRGETQYF
.	TRBV9	TRBJ1-5	.	TGTGCCAGCAGCGCCGGGACGGCGGATCATCAGCCCCAGCATTTT	CASSAGTADHQPQHF
TRBD2	TRBV4-3	TRBJ2-5	.	TGCGCCAGCAGCCTATCCGGACTAGCGGGGGGGCAAGAGACCCAGTACTTC	CASSLSGLAGGQETQYF